This T cell receptor beta chain was documented in a study of early T cells in non-severe SARS-CoV-2 infection. The CDR3 is made up of 14 amino acids. Trimming removed 2 bases from V and 0 bases from J, with 5 bases in between. Germline V gives CDR1 SGHTA, CDR2 FQGNSA. TCRdb recomputed calls from the 5' RACE reads with MiXCR, one row per CDR3 protein. The sample has under 95,000 distinct CDR3 sequences, 14% to 15% seen once. What was sequenced was whole blood. The genes are TRBV7-2 and TRBJ2-1; D not certain. The TCR was taken from an adult who was a healthcare worker with PCR-confirmed SARS-CoV-2 infection or an uninfected control (not recorded which). As DNA, the CDR3 is TGTGCCAGCAGCTTACCGGGCTCCTACAATGAGCAGTTCTTC. As protein: CASSLPGSYNEQFF.